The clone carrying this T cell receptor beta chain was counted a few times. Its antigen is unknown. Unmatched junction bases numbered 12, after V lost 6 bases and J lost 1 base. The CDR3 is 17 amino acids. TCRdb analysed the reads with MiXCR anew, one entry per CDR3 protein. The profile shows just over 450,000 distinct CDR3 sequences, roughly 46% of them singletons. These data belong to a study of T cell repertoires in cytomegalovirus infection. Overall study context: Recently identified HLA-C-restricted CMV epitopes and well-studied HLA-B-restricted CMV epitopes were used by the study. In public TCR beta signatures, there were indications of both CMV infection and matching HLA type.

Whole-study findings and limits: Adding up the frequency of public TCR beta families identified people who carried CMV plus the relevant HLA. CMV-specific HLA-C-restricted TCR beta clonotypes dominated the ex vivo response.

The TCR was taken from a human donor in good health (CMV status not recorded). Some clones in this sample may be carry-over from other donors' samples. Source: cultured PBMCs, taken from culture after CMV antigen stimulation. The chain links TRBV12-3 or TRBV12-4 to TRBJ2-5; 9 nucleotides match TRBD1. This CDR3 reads CASSQGDRERLQETQYF. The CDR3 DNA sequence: TGTGCCAGCAGCCAAGGGGACAGGGAAAGGCTCCAAGAGACCCAGTACTTC.